This TCR beta chain comes out of a study of cytomegalovirus exposure and HLA in healthy donors. Vbeta (60) and Jbeta (13) primers were used in the PCR. The protocol was immunoSEQ multiplex PCR, while the TCRdb copy is restricted to in-frame clones and leaves out a portion. This table holds approximately 100,000 clones, roughly three fifths found once. This clone was counted only a few times. The CDR3 extends over 15 amino acids. Between the trimmed V and J ends, which lost 5 bases and 7 bases, there was a span of 17 bases. CDR1 SEHNR and CDR2 FQNEAQ come from the germline V gene (reference sequence). V gene TRBV7-9 combines with J gene TRBJ2-2; D is possibly TRBD1 (6 bases). The sample was PBMCs. The receptor comes from a man aged 30 to 45 in good health and CMV-seropositive. Here the CDR3 reads CASSPMQGIIGELFF. CDR3 coding DNA: TGTGCCAGCAGCCCCATGCAGGGGATAATCGGGGAGCTGTTTTTT.